This T cell receptor (beta chain) was recorded in a study of shared clonotypes between healthy human individuals (dated by TCRdb to about 2020). As for the study more broadly: A couple of women and three men aged 18 to 49 years were included in the cohort. For each donor, CD4 naive and CD4 memory were each run on three plates, CD8 naive on two plates, and CD8 memory on one plate. To estimate repertoire size and how much clonotype sharing occurs between individuals, the study deeply sequenced the blood TCR repertoires of about five healthy adults. To increase sequencing depth and limit assay-specific biases, different laboratories used diverse techniques to prepare libraries and sequence TCR repertoires. Per donor, leukapheresis produced somewhere between about 0.94 and 9.5 billion PBMCs.

Using the deep immunoSEQ assay, multiplex PCR amplified TCR CDR3 regions from genomic DNA. Extracted genomic DNA from each cell subset was distributed evenly across all wells of several immunoSEQ 96-well plates, and each plate was treated as a replicate. Each replicate PCR for sorted subsets received approximately 220 ng genomic DNA, equal to roughly 33,000 T cell genomes. Purified libraries were measured with a Qubit 3.0 fluorometer, size-checked on a Bioanalyzer 2100, and measured again with the KAPA Library Quantification kit. Each immunoSEQ 96-well plate was sequenced on its own single-read 150-cycle Illumina NextSeq 550 flow cell. For the original study's pipeline: Because the immunoSEQ output included only junctional sequences and no quality scores, the filtering could not be the same as the filtering used for full-length reads. To assign V/J genes and CDR3, sequences were annotated using PyIR, a Python wrapper for IgBLAST v1.9, with IMGT germline references. Any read was removed if the V/J assignment was weak (E-value above 1e-6), the CDR3 was missing, or the read contained stop codons, out-of-frame junctions, or ambiguous translated residues. V3J clonotypes were defined as sequences sharing an identical inferred V gene, J gene, and CDR3 amino acid sequence. The percentage overlap between two repertoires was calculated by dividing the number of shared unique clonotypes by the size of the smaller repertoire. Three approaches were used to assess repertoire richness: RTK rarefaction, the Chao1 estimator, and Recon v2.1 estimates of unobserved clonotypes. Generation probabilities were computed with OLGA for all TCRbeta clonotypes obtained by the gDNA method from several donors. What TCRdb holds here is the immuneACCESS table cut down to in-frame rearrangements. Part of the clones is not present; checked against another copy, under half of the missing clones reflect an unresolved V gene, and the others are unexplained. D and trimming were read from the DNA, whereas the V and J calls and clone size are those reported in that table. This sample gives approximately 2,200,000 clones in total; about 92% of them show up just once. Clones ranked in the top ten supply under 2% of the sample.

Deletion took 5 bases off V and 10 bases off J, with a span of 9 bases between the germline ends. The CDR3 runs 10 residues from the cysteine to the phenylalanine. Just CDR3 DNA is preserved here, 30 bases in frame from base 1. Based on the germline V gene, the CDR1 and CDR2 sequences are SGHDT and YYEEEE. Points on this clone: No antigen is known for it. No clone much larger than this one lies a single base away; base qualities are absent.

CD8 naive samples were CD45RO-negative cells positively selected for CCR7, giving a CD45RA+CCR7+ population that excluded TemRA cells. Healthy HIV-negative adults with no recently reported acute infections or vaccinations were included as donors. All donors were Caucasian adults living in Nashville, Tennessee, USA. Blood was collected by leukapheresis, and PBMCs were isolated by Ficoll-Histopaque density gradient centrifugation and then cryopreserved in liquid nitrogen vapor phase. Analytical flow cytometry was used to check the purity and quantity of every magnetically sorted T cell population. Genomic DNA was isolated from each sorted fraction and quantified by UV absorbance on a Nanodrop 2000c. What the research found in general, with its limitations: Pairwise subsampling led to the expectation that sequencing depth would affect the degree of clonotype sharing among donors. Only blood was sampled, and tissue TCR repertoires likely differ from those in blood. Across a handful of donors, approximately 4.6% of naive CD4, roughly 3.5% of naive CD8, 2% to 2.5% of memory CD4, and approximately 0.42% of memory CD8 clonotypes were shared. Because the study included only a small number of donors, the genetic and exposure-history diversity represented was limited. Compared with non-shared clonotypes, clonotypes shared by all four sorted-subset donors had higher generation probabilities. Rarefaction of sorted-subset datasets indicated incomplete sequencing despite the large sequencing depth. Estimated clonotype richness was generally larger for naive than for memory subsets.

Sequencing was performed on naive CD8+ T cells from PBMCs. This sample's cell subset or site label indicates: CD45RA+CCR7+. The sequence derives from a man aged 18-30 years in good health. Some clones in this sample may be carry-over from other donors' samples. Here the chain combines TRBV5-6 and TRBJ1-2; the D gene cannot be resolved reliably. The base sequence is TGTGCCAGCAGTGGCGAGGCCTACACCTTC. Translated, this gives CASSGEAYTF.